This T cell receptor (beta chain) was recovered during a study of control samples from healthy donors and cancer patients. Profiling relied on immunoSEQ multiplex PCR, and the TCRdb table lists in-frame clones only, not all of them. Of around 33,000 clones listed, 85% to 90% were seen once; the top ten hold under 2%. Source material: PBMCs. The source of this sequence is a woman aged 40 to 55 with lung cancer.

This chain's CDR3 is CASTQQPRNTEAFF. The CDR3 nucleotides read TGTGCCAGCACTCAACAGCCGAGGAACACTGAAGCTTTCTTT. V and J are TRBV2 and TRBJ1-1; D is uncertain. Germline V lookup: CDR1 SNHLY, CDR2 FYNNEI. CDR3 length equals 14 residues. V was cut by 7 bases and J by 1 base, with 13 bases left in between.